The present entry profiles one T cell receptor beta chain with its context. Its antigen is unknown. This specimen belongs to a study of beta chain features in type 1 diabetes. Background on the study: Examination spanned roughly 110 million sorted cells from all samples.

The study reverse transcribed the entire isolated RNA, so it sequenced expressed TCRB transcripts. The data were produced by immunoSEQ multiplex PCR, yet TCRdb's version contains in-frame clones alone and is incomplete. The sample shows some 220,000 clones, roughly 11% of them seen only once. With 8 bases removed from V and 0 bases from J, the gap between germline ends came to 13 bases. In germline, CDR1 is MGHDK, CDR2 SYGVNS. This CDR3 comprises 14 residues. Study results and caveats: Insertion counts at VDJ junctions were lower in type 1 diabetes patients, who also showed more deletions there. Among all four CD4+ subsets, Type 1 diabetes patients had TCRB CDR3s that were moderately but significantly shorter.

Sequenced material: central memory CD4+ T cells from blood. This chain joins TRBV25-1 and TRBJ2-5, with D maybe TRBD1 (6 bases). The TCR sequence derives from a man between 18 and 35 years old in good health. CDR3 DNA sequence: TGTGCCAGCCTAGATCAGGGGAACCAAGAGACCCAGTACTTC. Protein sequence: CASLDQGNQETQYF.